This is a list of T cell receptor beta chains from one sample in a study of T cell responses to AZD1222 COVID-19 vaccine. Libraries were prepared by immunoSEQ multiplex PCR; TCRdb keeps only in-frame clonotypes and omits some of them. The sample has about 180,000 clones, 85% to 90% seen once; the top ten hold about 0.53%. This material consisted of peripheral blood, taken on day 0 of AZD1222 vaccination. The receptor source for this set is an adult in good health. CDR3s include the opening cysteine and the closing phenylalanine or tryptophan. The D gene is left open where the match is weak. Some rows mark clone size as missing; the rest say once, few, many or name a class of expanded clone.

V gene,J gene,D gene,clone size,CDR3 DNA,CDR3 protein
TRBV9,TRBJ2-3,NA,NA,TGTGCCAGCAGCGTTCTACAGGGATTCACAGATACGCAGTATTTT,CASSVLQGFTDTQYF
TRBV19,TRBJ1-4,TRBD1,NA,TGTGCCAGTAGTATAACTGGGACAGCAACTAATGAAAAACTGTTTTTT,CASSITGTATNEKLFF
TRBV6-5,TRBJ1-5,NA,once,TGTGCCAGCAGCCCGAGGCATAGCAATCAGCCCCAGCATTTT,CASSPRHSNQPQHF
TRBV19,TRBJ2-2,NA,once,TGTGCCAGTAGTATCGGACAGCCGAACACCGGGGAGCTGTTTTTT,CASSIGQPNTGELFF
TRBV7-3,TRBJ2-1,NA,NA,TGTGCCAGCAGCTTATACGGGAGAATATCCGATGAGCAGTTCTTC,CASSLYGRISDEQFF
TRBV19,TRBJ2-1,TRBD2,NA,TGTGCCAGTAGTATAATAGGACTAGCGGCGTACAATGAGCAGTTCTTC,CASSIIGLAAYNEQFF
TRBV21-1,TRBJ1-1,NA,NA,TGTGCCTCCCGGGGGGAGAACACTGAAGCTTTCTTT,CASRGENTEAFF
TRBV30,TRBJ2-7,NA,NA,TGTGCCTGGAGTGTACGTGCGGGTGCCTCCTACGAGCAGTACTTC,CAWSVRAGASYEQYF
TRBV7-9,TRBJ2-3,NA,NA,TGTGCCAGCAGCTTAGTGGCAGGGAGCACAGATACGCAGTATTTT,CASSLVAGSTDTQYF
TRBV2,TRBJ2-5,NA,NA,TGTGCCAGCAGACAACAAGAGACCCAGTACTTC,CASRQQETQYF
TRBV30,TRBJ1-4,TRBD1,NA,TGTGCCTGGAGGGTTGGGACAGGGGGCTATGAAAAACTGTTTTTT,CAWRVGTGGYEKLFF
TRBV19,TRBJ2-1,NA,once,TGTGCCAGTAGTCGAAAGGGCTCTCGAGTAGAGGTTGAGCAGTTCTTC,CASSRKGSRVEVEQFF
TRBV28,TRBJ1-4,TRBD1,NA,TGTGCCAGCAGTTTGGACAGGGATGAAAAACTGTTTTTT,CASSLDRDEKLFF
TRBV24-1,TRBJ1-5,NA,NA,TGTGCCACCAGGGGCAGGGTTGATCAGCCCCAGCATTTT,CATRGRVDQPQHF
TRBV15,TRBJ2-2,TRBD2,NA,TGTGCCACCAGCAGCCATCGACTAGCGGACCCCAAGAACACCGGGGAGCTGTTTTTT,CATSSHRLADPKNTGELFF
TRBV30,TRBJ1-4,NA,NA,TGTGCCTGGGATGAACAGGGCCGGGCGGGGGCAACTAATGAAAAACTGTTTTTT,CAWDEQGRAGATNEKLFF
TRBV7-3,TRBJ2-1,TRBD2,NA,TGTGCCAGCAGCTCAAGCGGGGGGGCCTTATACGAGCAGTTCTTC,CASSSSGGALYEQFF
TRBV12-5,TRBJ1-6,NA,NA,TGTGCTAGTGGTTTGGGCCAGGATAATTCACCCCTCCACTTT,CASGLGQDNSPLHF
TRBV5-4,TRBJ2-5,TRBD2,NA,TGTGCCAGCAGCTCTGGACTAGCGGGGAAAGAGACCCAGTACTTC,CASSSGLAGKETQYF
TRBV6-4,TRBJ2-2,NA,NA,TGTGCCAGCAGTGATGAAACTCACACCGGGGAGCTGTTTTTT,CASSDETHTGELFF
TRBV19,TRBJ2-7,NA,NA,TGTGCCAGTAGTAGGCGGGGAACCTACGAGCAGTACTTC,CASSRRGTYEQYF
TRBV3-1/TRBV3-2,TRBJ2-5,NA,NA,TGTGCCAGCAGCCCCTCCCGGGGGCAAGAGACCCAGTACTTC,CASSPSRGQETQYF
TRBV6-5,TRBJ2-5,TRBD2,once,TGTGCCAGCAGTCCCCGGACTAGCGGGAAAGAGACCCAGTACTTC,CASSPRTSGKETQYF
TRBV30,TRBJ1-1,TRBD1,NA,TGTGCCCCAGGGGGGACGAGGAACACTGAAGCTTTCTTT,CAPGGTRNTEAFF
TRBV9,TRBJ2-7,NA,NA,TGTGCCAGCAGCGTAGGGAGGGACTACGAGCAGTACTTC,CASSVGRDYEQYF
TRBV19,TRBJ1-1,TRBD1,once,TGTGCCAGTGAGTGGACGGACAGGGGTACTGAAGCTTTCTTT,CASEWTDRGTEAFF
TRBV12-3/TRBV12-4,TRBJ2-4,TRBD1,NA,TGTGCCAGCAGCCAGACAGGGGGCGGCATTCAGTACTTC,CASSQTGGGIQYF
TRBV11-3,TRBJ2-7,TRBD1,NA,TGTGCCAGCAGCTTAGAGCCGGGACAGAACTACGAGCAGTACTTC,CASSLEPGQNYEQYF
TRBV7-2,TRBJ1-5,TRBD1,NA,TGTGCCAGCAGCTTATTACAGGGGATGCATCAGCCCCAGCATTTT,CASSLLQGMHQPQHF